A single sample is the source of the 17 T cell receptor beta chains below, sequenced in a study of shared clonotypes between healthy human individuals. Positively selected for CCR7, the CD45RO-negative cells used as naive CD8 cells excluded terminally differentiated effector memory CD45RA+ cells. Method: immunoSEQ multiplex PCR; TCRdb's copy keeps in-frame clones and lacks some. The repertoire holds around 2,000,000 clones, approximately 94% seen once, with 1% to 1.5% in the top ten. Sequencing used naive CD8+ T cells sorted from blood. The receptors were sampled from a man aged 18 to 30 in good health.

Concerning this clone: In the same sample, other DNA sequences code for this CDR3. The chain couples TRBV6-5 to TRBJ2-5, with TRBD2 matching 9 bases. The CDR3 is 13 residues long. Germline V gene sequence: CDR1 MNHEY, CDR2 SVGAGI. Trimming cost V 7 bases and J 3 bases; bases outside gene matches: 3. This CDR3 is CASTLAGEETQYF. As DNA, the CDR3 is TGTGCCAGCACCTTAGCGGGAGAAGAGACCCAGTACTTC.

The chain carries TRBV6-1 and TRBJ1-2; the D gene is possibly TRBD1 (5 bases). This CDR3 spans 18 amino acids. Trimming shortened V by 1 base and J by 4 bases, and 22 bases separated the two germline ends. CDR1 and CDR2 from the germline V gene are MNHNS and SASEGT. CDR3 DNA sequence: TGTGCCAGCAGTGAAGTCCCCTTGGACAAGGATGGGGGCTATGGCTACACCTTC. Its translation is CASSEVPLDKDGGYGYTF.

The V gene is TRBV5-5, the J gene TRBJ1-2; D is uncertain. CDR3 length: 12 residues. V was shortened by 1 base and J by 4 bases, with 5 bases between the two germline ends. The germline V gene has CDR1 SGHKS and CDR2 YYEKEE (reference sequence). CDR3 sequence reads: CASSLYSYGYTF. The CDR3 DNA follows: TGTGCCAGCAGCTTGTACAGCTATGGCTACACCTTC.

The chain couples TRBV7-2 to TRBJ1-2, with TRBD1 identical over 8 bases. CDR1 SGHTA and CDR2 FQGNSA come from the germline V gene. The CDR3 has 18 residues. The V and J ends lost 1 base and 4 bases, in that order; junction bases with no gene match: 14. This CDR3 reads CASSLDGVGTGGVYGYTF. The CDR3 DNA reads TGTGCCAGCAGCTTAGATGGCGTAGGGACAGGAGGGGTCTATGGCTACACCTTC.

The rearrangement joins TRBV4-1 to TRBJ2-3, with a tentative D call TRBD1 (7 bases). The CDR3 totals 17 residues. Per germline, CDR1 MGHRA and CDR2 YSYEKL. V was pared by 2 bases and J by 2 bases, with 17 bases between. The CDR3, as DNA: TGCGCCAGCAGCCAAACCGGGGGACAGCAAATCACAGATACGCAGTATTTT. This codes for CASSQTGGQQITDTQYF.

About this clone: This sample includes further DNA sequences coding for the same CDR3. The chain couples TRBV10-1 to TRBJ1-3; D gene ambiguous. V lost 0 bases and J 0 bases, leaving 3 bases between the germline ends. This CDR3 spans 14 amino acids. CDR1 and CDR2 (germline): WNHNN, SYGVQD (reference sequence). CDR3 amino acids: CASSESYSGNTIYF. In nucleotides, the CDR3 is TGCGCCAGCAGTGAGTCCTACTCTGGAAACACCATATATTTT.

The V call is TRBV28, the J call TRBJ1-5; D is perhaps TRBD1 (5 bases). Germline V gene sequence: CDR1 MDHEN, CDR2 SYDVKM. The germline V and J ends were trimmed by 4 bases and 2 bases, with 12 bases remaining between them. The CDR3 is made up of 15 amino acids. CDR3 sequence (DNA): TGTGCCAGCAGTTCCCAGGGAGATGGCAATCAGCCCCAGCATTTT. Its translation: CASSSQGDGNQPQHF. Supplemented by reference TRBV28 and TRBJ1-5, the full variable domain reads DVKVTQSSRYLVKRTGEKVFLECVQDMDHENMFWYRQDPGLGLRLIYFSYDVKMKEKGDIPEGYSVSREKKERFSLILESASTNQTSMYLCASSSQGDGNQPQHFGDGTRLSIL.

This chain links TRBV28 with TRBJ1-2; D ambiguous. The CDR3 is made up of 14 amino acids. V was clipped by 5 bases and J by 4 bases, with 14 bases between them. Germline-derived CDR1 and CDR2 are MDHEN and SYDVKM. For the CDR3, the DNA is TGTGCCAGCAGTCCGGCAGGTTCATTCTATGGCTACACCTTC. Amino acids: CASSPAGSFYGYTF.

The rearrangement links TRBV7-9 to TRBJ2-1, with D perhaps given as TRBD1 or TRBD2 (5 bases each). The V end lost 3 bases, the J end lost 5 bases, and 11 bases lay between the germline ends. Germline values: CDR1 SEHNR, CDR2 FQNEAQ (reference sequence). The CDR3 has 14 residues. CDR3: CASSFSGTHNEQFF. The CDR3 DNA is TGTGCCAGCAGCTTCTCCGGGACCCACAATGAGCAGTTCTTC.

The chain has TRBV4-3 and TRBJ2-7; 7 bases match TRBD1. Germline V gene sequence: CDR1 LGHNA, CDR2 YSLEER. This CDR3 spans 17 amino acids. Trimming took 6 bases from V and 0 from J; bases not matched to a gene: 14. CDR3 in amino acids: CASSYLTGTDISYEQYF. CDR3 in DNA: TGCGCCAGCAGTTACTTGACCGGGACAGATATCTCCTACGAGCAGTACTTC.

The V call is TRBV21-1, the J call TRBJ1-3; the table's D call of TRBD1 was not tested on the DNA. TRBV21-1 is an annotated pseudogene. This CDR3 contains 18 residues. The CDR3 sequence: CASSPPRQGSAFGNTIYF. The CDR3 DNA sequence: TGTGCCAGCAGCCCCCCGCGTCAGGGCTCGGCTTTCGGAAACACCATATATTTT.

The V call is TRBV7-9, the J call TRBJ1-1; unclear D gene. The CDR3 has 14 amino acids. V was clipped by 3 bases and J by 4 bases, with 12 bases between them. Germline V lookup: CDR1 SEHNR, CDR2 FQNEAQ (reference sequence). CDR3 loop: CASSFDTLSTEAFF. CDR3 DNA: TGTGCCAGCAGCTTCGACACCCTGAGCACTGAAGCTTTCTTT.

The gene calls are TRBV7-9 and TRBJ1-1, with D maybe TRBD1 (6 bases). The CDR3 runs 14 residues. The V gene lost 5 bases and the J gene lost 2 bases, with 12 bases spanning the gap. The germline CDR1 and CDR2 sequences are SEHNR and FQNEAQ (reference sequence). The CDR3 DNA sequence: TGTGCCAGCAGCCACATACAGGGTAACACTGAAGCTTTCTTT. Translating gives CASSHIQGNTEAFF.

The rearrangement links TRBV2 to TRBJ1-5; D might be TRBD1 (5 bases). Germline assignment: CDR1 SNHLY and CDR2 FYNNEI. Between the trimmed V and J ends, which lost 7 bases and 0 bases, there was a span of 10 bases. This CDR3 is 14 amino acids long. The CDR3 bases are TGTGCCAGCAACGAGGGGCATAGCAATCAGCCCCAGCATTTT. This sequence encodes CASNEGHSNQPQHF. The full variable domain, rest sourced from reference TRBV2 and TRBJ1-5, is EPEVTQTPSHQVTQMGQEVILRCVPISNHLYFYWYRQILGQKVEFLVSFYNNEISEKSEIFDDQFSVERPDGSNFTLKIRSTKLEDSAMYFCASNEGHSNQPQHFGDGTRLSIL.

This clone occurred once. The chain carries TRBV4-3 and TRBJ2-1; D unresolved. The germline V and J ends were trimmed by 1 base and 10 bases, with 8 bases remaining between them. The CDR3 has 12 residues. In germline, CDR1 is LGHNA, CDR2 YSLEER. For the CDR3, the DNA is TGCGCCAGCAGCCAAGGACCTGTCGAGCAGTTCTTC. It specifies CASSQGPVEQFF.

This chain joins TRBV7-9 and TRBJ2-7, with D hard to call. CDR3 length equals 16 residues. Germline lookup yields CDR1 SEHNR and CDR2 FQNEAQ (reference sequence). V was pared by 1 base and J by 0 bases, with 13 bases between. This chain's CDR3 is CASSLESASSSYEQYF. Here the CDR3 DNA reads TGTGCCAGCAGCTTAGAGTCAGCGTCTAGCTCCTACGAGCAGTACTTC.

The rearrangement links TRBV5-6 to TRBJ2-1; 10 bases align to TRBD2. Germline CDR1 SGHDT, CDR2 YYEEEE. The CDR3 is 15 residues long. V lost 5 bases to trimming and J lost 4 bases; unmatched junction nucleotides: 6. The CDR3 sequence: CASSPLAGEYNEQFF. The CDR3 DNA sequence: TGTGCCAGCAGTCCTCTAGCGGGGGAATACAATGAGCAGTTCTTC.